This T cell receptor (beta chain) emerged from a study of blood T cell repertoires in COVID-19. Looking at the study overall: PBMCs, B-cell-depleted T cells, or T cells provided the cDNA or gDNA that made up the material.

Trimming stripped 1 base from V and 0 bases from J, with 10 bases between. Per the germline V gene, CDR1 is SGHVS and CDR2 is FNYEAQ. The CDR3 spans 16 residues. Original handling: Nucleated cell counts were estimated from reference gene primer amplification. Profiling relied on immunoSEQ multiplex PCR, and the TCRdb table lists in-frame clones only, not all of them. That table is the source of V, J and clone size, and D and trimming were worked out from the DNA. The table lists 300,000 to 350,000 clones, more than 75% of them singletons. It was during active infection that Seattle patients were enrolled and then longitudinally followed.

The sample consisted of peripheral blood. The chain recombines TRBV7-6 with TRBJ1-5; no reliable D call. The origin of this receptor is a woman in her fifties or sixties with COVID-19, enrolled during active disease. CDR3 DNA sequence: TGTGCCAGCAGCTTAGAACACCACTATAGCAATCAGCCCCAGCATTTT. This sequence encodes CASSLEHHYSNQPQHF.